This note documents a single TCR beta chain sequence. Its antigen is currently unknown. With 60 Vbeta and 13 Jbeta primers, the PCR was carried out. How the authors handled the data: An analysis that came later counted roughly 87 million unique TCR beta chains, 9 million to 12 million shared. The table came from immunoSEQ multiplex PCR; TCRdb's copy has only in-frame clones and leaves some out. V and J calls plus clone size are reproduced from that table; the DNA served to infer D and trimming. Of about 170,000 clones listed, more than 75% were seen once; the top ten hold 0.9% to 1%. The CDR3 is made up of 14 amino acids. This specimen comes from a study of cytomegalovirus exposure and HLA in healthy donors. Study summary: From HLA-typed donors, an early data release held 70 million to 95 million unique TCRs. Study-level results: More than 15,000 TCR beta sequences were associated with HLA alleles at 0.05 false discovery rate in a later analysis. Follow-up analysis found HLA locus-dependent TCR association rates, highest for DRB1 and lowest for HLA-C.

The gene calls are TRBV12-1 and TRBJ2-4; no check of the table's D call, TRBD1, against the DNA was made. TRBV12-1 is recorded as a pseudogene. The receptor was derived from a girl aged 2 to 10 in good health and CMV-seropositive. Sequencing was performed on PBMCs. The CDR3 DNA reads as TGTGCCAGCACCTTGACAGGGCTGTTCAACATTCAGTACTTC. Translating gives CASTLTGLFNIQYF.